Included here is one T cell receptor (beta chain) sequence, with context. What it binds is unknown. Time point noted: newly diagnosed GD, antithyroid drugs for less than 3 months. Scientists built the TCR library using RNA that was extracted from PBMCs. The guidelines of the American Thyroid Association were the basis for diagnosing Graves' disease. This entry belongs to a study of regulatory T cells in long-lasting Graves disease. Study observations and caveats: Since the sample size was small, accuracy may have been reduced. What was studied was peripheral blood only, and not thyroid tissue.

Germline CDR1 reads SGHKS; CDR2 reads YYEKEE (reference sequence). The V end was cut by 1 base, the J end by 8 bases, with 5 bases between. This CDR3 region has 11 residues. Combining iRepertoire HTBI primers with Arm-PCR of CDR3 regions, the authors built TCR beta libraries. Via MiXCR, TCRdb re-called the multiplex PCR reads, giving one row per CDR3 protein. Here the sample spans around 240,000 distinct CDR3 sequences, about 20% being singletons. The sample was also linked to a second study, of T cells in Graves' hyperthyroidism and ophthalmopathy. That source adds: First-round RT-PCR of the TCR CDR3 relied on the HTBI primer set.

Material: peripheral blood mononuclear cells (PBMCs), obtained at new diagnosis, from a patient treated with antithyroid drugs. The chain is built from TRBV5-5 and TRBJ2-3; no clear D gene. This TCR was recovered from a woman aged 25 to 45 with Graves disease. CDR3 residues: CASSLLLTQYF. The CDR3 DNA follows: TGTGCCAGCAGCTTGTTGCTTACGCAGTATTTT. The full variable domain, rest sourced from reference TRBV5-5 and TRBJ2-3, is DAGVTQSPTHLIKTRGQQVTLRCSPISGHKSVSWYQQVLGQGPQFIFQYYEKEERGRGNFPDRFSARQFPNYSSELNVNALLLGDSALYLCASSLLLTQYFGPGTRLTVL.